These 5 T cell receptor beta chains were sequenced from one sample in a study of technical replicates of blood from a few donors (dated by TCRdb to 2016 to 2017). The library was generated by the immunoSEQ multiplex PCR assay. The source is immuneACCESS, and TCRdb retained only in-frame sequences with V and J called. Part of the clones is not carried over; for the studies checked, unresolved V genes explain less than half of this, and the remainder is unexplained. The sample includes about 73,000 clones, with 93% observed a single time. The top ten constitute approximately 0.25% of the sample. The sequenced sample consisted of T cells isolated from PBMCs. These receptors all come from a human donor in good health.

The chain recombines TRBV5-8 with TRBJ1-1, with 7 bases identical to TRBD1. Trimming at V came to 4 bases and at J to 0 bases, leaving 6 bases not matched to a gene. The CDR3 has 15 amino acids. Germline CDR1 reads SGHTS; CDR2 reads YDEGEE. CDR3 amino acids: CASSLTGTVNTEAFF. CDR3 DNA: TGTGCCAGCAGCCTGACAGGGACGGTGAACACTGAAGCTTTCTTT.

CDR3 DNA: TGTGCCAGCAGCCTCTTTAGGGGGACAATAAGCTCCTACAATGAGCAGTTCTTC. This translates into CASSLFRGTISSYNEQFF. This chain uses TRBV11-2 with TRBJ2-1, with D maybe TRBD1 (6 bases). The V and J ends lost 5 bases and 0 bases respectively, with 20 bases between them. The CDR3 is 18 residues long. The germline V gene encodes CDR1 SGHAT and CDR2 FQNNGV.

This chain connects TRBV5-5 to TRBJ2-3; perhaps TRBD2 as D (6 bases). Trimming took 0 bases from V and 4 from J, leaving 12 bases between them. From germline, CDR1 is SGHKS and CDR2 YYEKEE (reference sequence). The CDR3 spans 15 residues. CDR3 DNA: TGTGCCAGCAGCTTGGAGGGGACTTTACCAGATACGCAGTATTTT. This translates into CASSLEGTLPDTQYF. Combining the CDR3 with reference TRBV5-5 and TRBJ2-3 gives the whole variable domain DAGVTQSPTHLIKTRGQQVTLRCSPISGHKSVSWYQQVLGQGPQFIFQYYEKEERGRGNFPDRFSARQFPNYSSELNVNALLLGDSALYLCASSLEGTLPDTQYFGPGTRLTVL.

V and J are TRBV5-1 and TRBJ2-7; weak D call: TRBD2 (5 bases). CDR1 and CDR2 (germline): SGHRS, YFSETQ. This CDR3 spans 13 amino acids. Trimming left V 4 bases short and J 2 bases short, with 10 bases between. The CDR3 DNA reads TGCGCCAGCAGCCCCCGGGAAACCTACGAGCAGTACTTC. Translation gives CASSPRETYEQYF. The whole variable domain, filled in from reference TRBV5-1 and TRBJ2-7, reads KAGVTQTPRYLIKTRGQQVTLSCSPISGHRSVSWYQQTPGQGLQFLFEYFSETQRNKGNFPGRFSGRQFSNSRSEMNVSTLELGDSALYLCASSPRETYEQYFGPGTRLTVT.

This clone was seen just once. The chain uses TRBV4-1 and TRBJ1-2; 7 bases map to TRBD1. V shed 3 bases, J shed 5 bases, and the junction held 9 bases outside the gene matches. The CDR3 runs to 15 residues. Per the germline V gene, CDR1 is MGHRA and CDR2 is YSYEKL. Written as DNA, the CDR3 is TGCGCCAGCAGCCAGCTACCCGGGACAGCTTATGGCTACACCTTC. It encodes CASSQLPGTAYGYTF.